Detailed here is one T cell receptor (beta chain). Its antigen remains unknown. CDR3 size: 17 residues. J lost 10 bases, V lost 2 bases, and 15 bases had no gene match. CDR1 SGHDT and CDR2 YYEEEE come from the germline V gene. These data are taken from a study of PD-L1 blockade in urothelial cancer. About the study: Blood underwent analysis 3 weeks (second dose) and 6 weeks after treatment began. The study, taken as a whole, reports: The study found that durable-benefit patients expanded tumor-associated blood clones more at 3 weeks.

Measured with immunoSEQ multiplex PCR; TCRdb has only the in-frame clones, and not every one. Of 29,000 or so clones listed, roughly 83% are singletons. Time point indicated: peripheral blood 6 weeks after treatment start. The origin of this receptor is a man in his 70s with urothelial cancer. The rearrangement uses TRBV5-6 and TRBJ1-1; TRBD1 matches 12 bases. The input for sequencing was PBMCs, taken around atezolizumab (anti-PD-L1) treatment. CDR3: CASSLPGQGAREAAAFF. The CDR3 region has the DNA TGTGCCAGCAGCTTACCGGGACAGGGGGCGAGGGAGGCCGCAGCTTTCTTT. Based on the CDR3 plus reference TRBV5-6 and TRBJ1-1, the full variable domain is DAGVTQSPTHLIKTRGQQVTLRCSPKSGHDTVSWYQQALGQGPQFIFQYYEEEERQRGNFPDRFSGHQFPNYSSELNVNALLLGDSALYLCASSLPGQGAREAAAFFGQGTRLTVV.